Listed below are T cell receptor beta chains from one sample, sequenced in a study of Graves' ophthalmopathy and Graves' hyperthyroidism. TCRdb used MiXCR to reprocess the multiplex PCR reads, holding one entry per CDR3 protein. The table shows over a million distinct CDR3 sequences, with 35% to 40% occurring only once. The sample comprised peripheral blood or thyroid tissue (not recorded which). These TCRs come from an adult man with Graves' hyperthyroidism. The CDR3 runs from the conserved cysteine through the conserved F or W. The D gene is left open where the match is weak. Size is omitted from some rows. Given values are once, few, many or a class for expanded clones.

v_gene	j_gene	abundance	d_gene	len	CDR3nt	CDR3aa
TRBV7-8	TRBJ1-2	.	.	13	TGTGCCAGCAGCCTCAGCGACCACTATGGCTACACCTTC	CASSLSDHYGYTF
TRBV7-9	TRBJ1-2	.	.	15	TGTGCCAGCAGCTCCTCGGACAGAGCGAACTATGGCTACACCTTC	CASSSSDRANYGYTF
TRBV20-1	TRBJ1-6	few	TRBD1	17	TGCAGTGCTAGAGACTCGACAGGGGTCTCCTATAATTCACCCCTCCACTTT	CSARDSTGVSYNSPLHF
TRBV29-1	TRBJ1-1	.	.	12	TGCAGCGCACGACCGGGACGGGTTGAAGCTTTCTTT	CSARPGRVEAFF
TRBV29-1	TRBJ2-7	many	TRBD1	14	TGCAGCGCTATCCCTGGACAGGGGCTAGGAGAGCAGTACTTC	CSAIPGQGLGEQYF
TRBV29-1	TRBJ2-2	few	.	12	TGCAGCGTTTACAGGGAGACCGGGGAGCTGTTTTTT	CSVYRETGELFF
TRBV6-2/TRBV6-3	TRBJ1-5	.	.	12	TGTGCCAGCAGTTACATACCTCAGCCCCAGCATTTT	CASSYIPQPQHF
TRBV4-1	TRBJ2-5	few	.	15	TGCGCCAGCAGCCAAGTAGACTGGGGGAGAGAGACCCAGTACTTC	CASSQVDWGRETQYF
TRBV12-3/TRBV12-4	TRBJ1-5	.	.	15	TGTGCCAGCACCAGGAGTAGGGGGGGCAATCAGCCCCAGCATTTT	CASTRSRGGNQPQHF
TRBV6-5	TRBJ1-2	many	.	14	TGTGCCAGCAGAGACAGACAACTTAACTATGGCTACACCTTC	CASRDRQLNYGYTF
TRBV7-7	TRBJ1-5	.	TRBD1	13	TGTGCTAGCAGCTGGGACAGGGAGGGACCCCAGCATTTT	CASSWDREGPQHF
TRBV20-1	TRBJ1-1	many	.	13	TGCAGTGCTACGGTGGGGGAGAACACTGAAGCTTTCTTT	CSATVGENTEAFF
TRBV6-5	TRBJ1-1	.	.	14	TGTGCCAGCAGACCCAGACAGGCGAACACTGAAGCTTTCTTT	CASRPRQANTEAFF
TRBV4-3	TRBJ2-7	few	.	13	TGCGCCAGCAGCCAAGCGTTGTCAGTATCGCAGTACTTC	CASSQALSVSQYF